Each of the 28 T cell receptor beta chains below was sequenced from the same sample in a study of persistence of HIV-infected CD4 T cells. Nonspecific anti-CD3/anti-CD28 bead stimulation represents the broad CD4+ T cell repertoire. Sorting of responding CD4+ T cells relied on upregulated CD40 ligand together with CD69. Their target antigens are unknown. This was the immunoSEQ version 4 assay in survey mode. Profiling relied on immunoSEQ multiplex PCR, and the TCRdb table lists in-frame clones only, not all of them. The sample has roughly 41,000 clones; approximately 86% are singletons. The sample here was CD4+ T cells sorted from PBMCs after approximately 19-hour stimulation, taken from a patient who received antiretroviral therapy. The receptors shown here come from an adult man with HIV who was CMV-seropositive.

V gene TRBV9 combines with J gene TRBJ2-1; 8 nucleotides match TRBD2. With 3 bases clipped from V and 4 bases from J, the junction kept 6 bases outside the gene matches. Germline CDR1 and CDR2: SGDLS and YYNGEE. The CDR3 has 15 residues. As DNA, the CDR3 is TGTGCCAGCAGCGCCGGACTAGCAGGATACAATGAGCAGTTCTTC. Encoded protein: CASSAGLAGYNEQFF.

The rearrangement joins TRBV4-3 to TRBJ2-6; possibly TRBD1 or TRBD2 for D (5 bases each). V was pared by 0 bases and J by 4 bases, with 10 bases between. The CDR3 is made up of 16 amino acids. The germline V gene has CDR1 LGHNA and CDR2 YSLEER. The CDR3 sequence is CASSQDPGPGANVLTF. The CDR3 DNA is TGCGCCAGCAGCCAAGACCCGGGGCCCGGGGCCAACGTCCTGACTTTC.

This chain links TRBV12-3 or TRBV12-4 with TRBJ1-2, with TRBD1 as a possible D gene (6 bases). Trimming stripped 6 bases from V and 7 bases from J, with 15 bases between. There are 13 residues in the CDR3. CDR3 sequence (DNA): TGTGCCAGCAGGTTACAGGGTCCCTTTGGCTACACCTTC. The encoded protein is CASRLQGPFGYTF.

This chain connects TRBV7-2 to TRBJ1-6; D is possibly TRBD1 (5 bases). Per the germline V gene, CDR1 is SGHTA and CDR2 is FQGNSA. The CDR3 totals 16 residues. V was clipped by 3 bases and J by 8 bases, with 17 bases between them. CDR3 nucleotide sequence: TGTGCCAGCAGCTTGACAGCGAGGAGTGGGTATTCACCCCTCCACTTT. Its protein is CASSLTARSGYSPLHF.

This clone was detected once. The chain couples TRBV29-1 to TRBJ2-1; 9 bases align to TRBD2. After removal of 8 bases from V and 2 bases from J, the junction contained 7 bases not matched to a gene. CDR1 and CDR2 (germline): SQVTM, ANQGSEA. This CDR3 is built from 14 residues. CDR3 region: CSPHSGSPYNEQFF. As DNA, the CDR3 is TGCAGCCCCCATAGCGGGAGCCCCTACAATGAGCAGTTCTTC.

This clone has a handful of counts. J is TRBJ2-2 and V is TRBV5-1; 12 nucleotides agree with TRBD2. The CDR3 sequence is 18 residues long. Germline CDR1 SGHRS, CDR2 YFSETQ. The junction had 9 bases not matched to a gene; V was cut back by 0 bases and J by 6 bases. CDR3 in DNA: TGCGCCAGCAGCTTGGAAGGACTAGCGGGGTCAGGGGCCGGGGAGCTGTTTTTT. Its translation: CASSLEGLAGSGAGELFF.

The chain uses TRBV2 and TRBJ1-2, with 8 positions matching TRBD1. V lost 3 bases, J lost 8 bases, and 2 bases stayed unmatched. Germline V gene sequence: CDR1 SNHLY, CDR2 FYNNEI. This CDR3 contains 12 residues. The CDR3 loop is CASSDRTGGYTF. In nucleotides, the CDR3 is TGTGCCAGCAGTGATCGGACAGGGGGCTACACCTTC.

The chain couples TRBV9 to TRBJ1-4; 8 bases are a match to TRBD1. The junction had 8 bases not matched to a gene; V was cut back by 3 bases and J by 4 bases. The CDR3 sequence is 16 residues long. The germline CDR1 and CDR2 sequences are SGDLS and YYNGEE. CDR3 region: CASSERNRGGNEKLFF. The CDR3, as DNA: TGTGCCAGCAGCGAACGGAACAGGGGGGGTAATGAAAAACTGTTTTTT.

The count of this clone is one. The chain uses TRBV30 and TRBJ2-7; D remains unclear. Trimming stripped 2 bases from V and 2 bases from J, with 10 bases between. The CDR3 totals 13 residues. Germline assignment: CDR1 GTSNPN and CDR2 SVGIG (reference sequence). The CDR3 region has the DNA TGTGCCTGGAGTTACAGAGCCCCCTACGAGCAGTACTTC. Translation gives CAWSYRAPYEQYF.

The rearrangement joins TRBV5-1 to TRBJ1-2, with 8 bases lining up with TRBD1. With 4 bases clipped from V and 4 bases from J, the junction kept 12 bases outside the gene matches. From germline, CDR1 is SGHRS and CDR2 YFSETQ. This CDR3 spans 16 amino acids. CDR3 protein: CASSPGGTGPAYGYTF. Written as DNA, the CDR3 is TGCGCCAGCAGCCCGGGGGGGACAGGCCCGGCCTATGGCTACACCTTC.

The J gene is TRBJ2-1, the V gene TRBV2; maybe TRBD2 (6 bases). The CDR3 totals 10 residues. The germline V gene encodes CDR1 SNHLY and CDR2 FYNNEI. Trimming stripped 4 bases from V and 15 bases from J, with 10 bases between. This CDR3 is CASSAGDLFF. CDR3 bases: TGTGCCAGCAGTGCGGGAGATTTGTTCTTC.

CDR3 in DNA: TGTGCCAGCAGCCAACTCCAGACCCGGTACGAGCAGTACTTC. It is translated as CASSQLQTRYEQYF. The chain combines TRBV3-1 (or the pseudogene TRBV3-2) with TRBJ2-7; D is uncertain. The CDR3 consists of 14 residues. Germline CDR1 LGHDT, CDR2 YNNKEL (reference sequence). V was trimmed by 2 bases and J by 4 bases, leaving 12 bases between them.

The gene calls are TRBV27 and TRBJ2-7; 7 nucleotides match TRBD1. J was trimmed by 3 bases and V by 5 bases; bases with no gene match: 10. CDR3 length equals 15 residues. Germline V gene lookup returns CDR1 MNHEY and CDR2 SMNVEV (reference sequence). The CDR3 nucleotides are TGTGCCAGCAGTCCACAGGGACAGAGGATCTACGAGCAGTACTTC. This translates into CASSPQGQRIYEQYF.

This sequence joins TRBV5-1 and TRBJ2-5; possibly TRBD1 for D (7 bases). The CDR3 loop spans 14 amino acids. The V end was cut by 0 bases, the J end by 3 bases, with 9 bases between. Germline loops: CDR1 SGHRS, CDR2 YFSETQ. The CDR3 spells CASSLARGEETQYF. The CDR3 region has the DNA TGCGCCAGCAGCTTGGCCAGGGGGGAAGAGACCCAGTACTTC.

V gene TRBV28 combines with J gene TRBJ1-2; D not certain. The CDR3 runs 11 residues. Germline lookup yields CDR1 MDHEN and CDR2 SYDVKM. The V end was cut by 4 bases, the J end by 13 bases, with 13 bases between. This CDR3 reads CASSSQWAFTF. The CDR3 DNA follows: TGTGCCAGCAGTTCTCAATGGGCTTTCACCTTC.

The V call is TRBV30, the J call TRBJ2-7; D not certain. With 5 bases removed from V and 1 base from J, the gap between germline ends came to 9 bases. CDR3 length: 12 amino acids. Germline-derived CDR1 and CDR2 are GTSNPN and SVGIG (reference sequence). Here the CDR3 reads CAWADNSYEQYF. In DNA, the CDR3 is TGTGCCTGGGCCGACAATTCCTACGAGCAGTACTTC.

This clone was seen once. The chain is built from TRBV12-3 or TRBV12-4 and TRBJ1-5; no clear D. The CDR3 consists of 12 residues. V lost 3 bases and J 7 bases, leaving 7 bases between the germline ends. CDR3 DNA sequence: TGTGCCAGCAGTTTCGGAGGCCAGCCCCAGCATTTT. Translation gives CASSFGGQPQHF.

This chain links TRBV7-9 with TRBJ1-1, with unresolved D. Germline values: CDR1 SEHNR, CDR2 FQNEAQ (reference sequence). The CDR3 length is 13 residues. V was pared by 5 bases and J by 5 bases, with 12 bases between. DNA of the CDR3: TGTGCCAGCAGCCCCGGACCCGGTACTGAAGCTTTCTTT. Protein sequence: CASSPGPGTEAFF.

This chain connects TRBV5-5 to TRBJ2-1; tentatively, D is TRBD2 (6 bases). In germline, CDR1 is SGHKS, CDR2 YYEKEE (reference sequence). Trimming shortened V by 3 bases and J by 6 bases, and 19 bases separated the two germline ends. This CDR3 has 16 amino acids. For the CDR3, the DNA is TGTGCCAGCAGCTCAACCAGACGGGGGTCCACCAATGAGCAGTTCTTC. Its protein is CASSSTRRGSTNEQFF.

The chain employs TRBV6-2 or TRBV6-3 and TRBJ2-5; 9 bases line up with TRBD2. The CDR3 has 15 residues. The J segment lost 7 bases and the V segment lost 6 bases, leaving 12 bases of the junction unmatched. CDR1 and CDR2 (germline): MNHEY, SVGEGT. DNA of the CDR3: TGTGCCAGCAGCCCTAGCGGGACCACAGGAGGGACCCAGTACTTC. It yields the protein CASSPSGTTGGTQYF.

The chain combines TRBV6-5 with TRBJ2-3, with D possibly called TRBD1 or TRBD2 (5 bases each). The CDR3 extends over 13 amino acids. Trimming removed 7 bases at V and 1 base at J, with 9 bases between. Looked up from germline, CDR1 is MNHEY and CDR2 is SVGAGI. The CDR3 bases are TGTGCCAGCAAAGGGGACGGCACAGATACGCAGTATTTT. Amino acids: CASKGDGTDTQYF.

This rearrangement joins TRBV3-1 (or the pseudogene TRBV3-2) to TRBJ1-5; D is unclear. Between the trimmed V and J ends, which lost 3 bases and 0 bases, there was a span of 6 bases. The CDR3 is 14 amino acids. Germline lookup yields CDR1 LGHDT and CDR2 YNNKEL (reference sequence). In DNA form, the CDR3 reads TGTGCCAGCAGCCACAGGTATAGCAATCAGCCCCAGCATTTT. Translated: CASSHRYSNQPQHF.

CDR3 DNA sequence: TGTGCCAGCTCACCAAGCGGCACGGGGAAAGTGGAGACCCAGTACTTC. Residues: CASSPSGTGKVETQYF. The V gene is TRBV18, the J gene TRBJ2-5, with a possible D match to TRBD2 (5 bases). Germline V gene sequence: CDR1 KGHSH, CDR2 LQKENI. The CDR3 spans 16 residues. V was cut by 2 bases and J by 5 bases, with 18 bases left in between.

V gene TRBV5-4 combines with J gene TRBJ1-4; 9 positions match TRBD1. With 4 bases clipped from V and 8 bases from J, the junction kept 6 bases outside the gene matches. Germline lookup yields CDR1 SGHNT and CDR2 YYREEE (reference sequence). The CDR3 runs to 14 residues. Written as DNA, the CDR3 is TGTGCCAGCAGCAGACAGGGGGAGTGGGAAAAACTGTTTTTT. Translation: CASSRQGEWEKLFF. The whole variable domain, remainder taken from reference TRBV5-4 and TRBJ1-4, is ETGVTQSPTHLIKTRGQQVTLRCSSQSGHNTVSWYQQALGQGPQFIFQYYREEENGRGNFPPRFSGLQFPNYSSELNVNALELDDSALYLCASSRQGEWEKLFFGSGTQLSVL.

The gene calls are TRBV4-3 and TRBJ1-5; D is unresolved. The CDR3 runs to 15 residues. The germline CDR1 and CDR2 sequences are LGHNA and YSLEER. Trimming took off 1 base at V and 1 base at J, with 8 bases between the two ends. The CDR3 DNA sequence: TGCGCCAGCAGCCAAGGCAGTACAAGCAATCAGCCCCAGCATTTT. Translating it yields CASSQGSTSNQPQHF.

V and J are TRBV28 and TRBJ2-2; unclear D gene. CDR3 length: 15 residues. In germline, CDR1 is MDHEN, CDR2 SYDVKM. V was trimmed by 2 bases and J by 4 bases, leaving 11 bases between them. The CDR3 DNA reads TGTGCCAGCAGTTTAGGGTCCCTGGGCACCGGGGAGCTGTTTTTT. Translated, it gives CASSLGSLGTGELFF.

This chain uses TRBV5-8 with TRBJ2-1; D unclear. Per germline, CDR1 SGHTS and CDR2 YDEGEE. The CDR3 extends over 11 amino acids. Trimming shortened V by 4 bases and J by 6 bases, and 5 bases separated the two germline ends. The CDR3 nucleotides are TGTGCCAGCAGCAGGGCCAATGAGCAGTTCTTC. This encodes CASSRANEQFF.

This clone was recorded once. CDR3 bases: TGCAGCGTGGGGGGACGGTTGAACACTGAAGCTTTCTTT. This translates into CSVGGRLNTEAFF. This chain connects TRBV29-1 to TRBJ1-1; tentative D call: TRBD1 (5 bases). The V gene's germline CDR1 is SQVTM and CDR2 ANQGSEA. The length of the CDR3 is 13 residues. Deletions cut 6 bases from V and 0 bases from J, with 11 bases between.